This T cell receptor (beta chain) was sequenced for a study of cytomegalovirus exposure and HLA in healthy donors. The length of the CDR3 is 13 residues. The germline V gene has CDR1 MNHEY and CDR2 SVGAGI. The V and J ends lost 5 bases and 2 bases, in that order; junction bases with no gene match: 2. Profiled with immunoSEQ multiplex PCR; TCRdb holds only in-frame clones, not every one. The sample lists roughly 120,000 clones; roughly 88% were seen once. In the case of this clone: The sample carries other DNA sequences with the same CDR3.

What was sequenced was PBMCs. The chain recombines TRBV6-5 with TRBJ1-1; 7 nucleotides line up with TRBD1. The clonotype comes from a woman aged 18 to 35 in good health and CMV-seropositive. DNA for the CDR3: TGTGCCAGCAGTCGGACAGGTAACACTGAAGCTTTCTTT. Translating gives CASSRTGNTEAFF.